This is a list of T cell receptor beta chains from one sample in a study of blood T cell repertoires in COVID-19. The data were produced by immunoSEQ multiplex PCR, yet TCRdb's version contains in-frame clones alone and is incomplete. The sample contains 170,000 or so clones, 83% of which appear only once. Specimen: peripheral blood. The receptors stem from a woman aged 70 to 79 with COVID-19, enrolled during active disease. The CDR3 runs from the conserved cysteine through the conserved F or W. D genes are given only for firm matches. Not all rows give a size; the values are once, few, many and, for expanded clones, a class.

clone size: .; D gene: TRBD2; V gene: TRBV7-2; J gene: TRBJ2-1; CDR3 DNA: TGTGCCAGCAGCTCTAGCGGGAGTGGGTTGCAAGCTGTGTTCTTC; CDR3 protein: CASSSSGSGLQAVFF
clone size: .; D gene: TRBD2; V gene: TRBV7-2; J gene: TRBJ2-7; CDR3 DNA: TGTGCCAGCAGCTTCAGAGCGGGAGAGGGCTCCTACGAGCAGTACTTC; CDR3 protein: CASSFRAGEGSYEQYF
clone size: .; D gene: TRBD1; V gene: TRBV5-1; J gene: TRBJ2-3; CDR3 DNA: TGCGCCAGCAGCATAGAGGACAGGGGCACAGATACGCAGTATTTT; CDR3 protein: CASSIEDRGTDTQYF
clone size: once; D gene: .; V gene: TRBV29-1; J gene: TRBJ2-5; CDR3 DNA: TGCAGCGTTAAGGAGGCCCAAGAGACCCAGTACTTC; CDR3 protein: CSVKEAQETQYF
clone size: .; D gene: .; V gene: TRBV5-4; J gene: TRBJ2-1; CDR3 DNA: TGTGCCAGCAGCTTGGCGCCAGCCGGGGACGCGGGAGAGCAGTTCTTC; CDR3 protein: CASSLAPAGDAGEQFF
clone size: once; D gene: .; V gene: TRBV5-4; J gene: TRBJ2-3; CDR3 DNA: TGTGCCAGCAGCAGGCCGACAGGTAGCACAGATACGCAGTATTTT; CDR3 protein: CASSRPTGSTDTQYF
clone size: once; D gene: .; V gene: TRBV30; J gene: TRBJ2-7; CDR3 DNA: TGTGCCTGGAGTGTAGGCGGCCGGAGGAACTTC; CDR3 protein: CAWSVGGRRNF
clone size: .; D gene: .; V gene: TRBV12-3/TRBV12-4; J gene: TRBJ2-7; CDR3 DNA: TGTGCCAGCAGTTCGGGTCGATACGAGCAGTACTTC; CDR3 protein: CASSSGRYEQYF
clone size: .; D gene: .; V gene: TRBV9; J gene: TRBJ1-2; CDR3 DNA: TGTGCCAGCAGCGTAGACAGCTATGGCTACACCTTC; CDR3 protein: CASSVDSYGYTF
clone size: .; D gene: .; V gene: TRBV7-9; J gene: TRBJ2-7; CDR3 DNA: TGTGCCAGCAGCTTTGGGGGGACGTTGCGGGAGCAGTACTTC; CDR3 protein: CASSFGGTLREQYF
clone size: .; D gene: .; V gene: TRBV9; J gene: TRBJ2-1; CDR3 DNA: TGTGCCAGCAGCGTAGGAGGTCAGTTGCGGGAGCAGTTCTTC; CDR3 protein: CASSVGGQLREQFF
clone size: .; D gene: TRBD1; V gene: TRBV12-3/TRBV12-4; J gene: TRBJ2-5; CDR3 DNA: TGTGCCAGCAGGGGGACAGGGAGTGAGACCCAGTACTTC; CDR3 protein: CASRGTGSETQYF
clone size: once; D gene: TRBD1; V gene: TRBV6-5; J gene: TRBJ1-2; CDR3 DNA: TGTGCCAGCAGCCAACAGGGGGCCCGAGACTATGGCTACACCTTC; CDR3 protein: CASSQQGARDYGYTF
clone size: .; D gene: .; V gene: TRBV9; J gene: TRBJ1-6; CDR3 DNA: TGTGCCAGCAGGGGAAAGGACTCTTCACCCCTCCACTTT; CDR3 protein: CASRGKDSSPLHF
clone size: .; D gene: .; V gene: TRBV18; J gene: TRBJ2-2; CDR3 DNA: TGTGCCAGCTCACGGGAGTCGGGCACCGGGGAGCTGTTTTTT; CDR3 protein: CASSRESGTGELFF
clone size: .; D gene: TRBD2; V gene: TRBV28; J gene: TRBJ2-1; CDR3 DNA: TGTGCCAGCAGTTTGGGGGGAGGGCTTTACAATGAGCAGTTCTTC; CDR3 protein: CASSLGGGLYNEQFF
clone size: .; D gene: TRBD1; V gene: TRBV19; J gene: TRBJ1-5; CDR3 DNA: TGTGCCAGTAAGGGACAGGGAAGTCAGCCCCAGCATTTT; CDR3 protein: CASKGQGSQPQHF
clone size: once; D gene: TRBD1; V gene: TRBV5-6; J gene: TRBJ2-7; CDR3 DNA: TGTGCCAGCAGCTTGACAGGGGTAAAAAGCTCCTACGAGCAGTACTTC; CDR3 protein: CASSLTGVKSSYEQYF
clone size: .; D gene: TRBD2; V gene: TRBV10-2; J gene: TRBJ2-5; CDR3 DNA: TGCGCCAGCAGACTGGGACTAGCGGGAGAAGGGACCCAGTACTTC; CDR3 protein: CASRLGLAGEGTQYF
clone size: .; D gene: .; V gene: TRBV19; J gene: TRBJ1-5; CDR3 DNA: TGTGCCAGTAGTATGGAGGCGGGAAGGTCACAGCCCCAGCATTTT; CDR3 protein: CASSMEAGRSQPQHF
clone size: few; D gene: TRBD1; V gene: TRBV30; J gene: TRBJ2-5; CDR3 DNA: TGTGCCTGGAGTCCCGGGACAGGACAAGAGACCCAGTACTTC; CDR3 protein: CAWSPGTGQETQYF
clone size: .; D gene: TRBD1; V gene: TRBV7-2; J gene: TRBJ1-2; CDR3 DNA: TGTGCCAGCAGCCCAGACAGGGGTAACGGCTACACCTTC; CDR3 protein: CASSPDRGNGYTF
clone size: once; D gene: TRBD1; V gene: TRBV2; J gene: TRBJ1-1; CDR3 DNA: TGTGCCAGCACCCTTATGGGGGGACAGGTGAACACTGAAGCTTTCTTT; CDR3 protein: CASTLMGGQVNTEAFF
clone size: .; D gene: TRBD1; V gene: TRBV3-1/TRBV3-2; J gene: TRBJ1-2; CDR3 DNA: TGTGCCAGCAGCCAAGAAATGTTGGGACAGGGGAAATTATATGGCTACACCTTC; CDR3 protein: CASSQEMLGQGKLYGYTF
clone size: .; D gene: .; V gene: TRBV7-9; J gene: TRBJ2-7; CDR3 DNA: TGTGCCAGCAGCTTATCCCAGGGGATGGTGTACGAGCAGTACTTC; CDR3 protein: CASSLSQGMVYEQYF
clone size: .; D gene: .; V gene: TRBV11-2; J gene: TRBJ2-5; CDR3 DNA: TGTGCCAGCAGCCCCGAACTACAAGAGACCCAGTACTTC; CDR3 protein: CASSPELQETQYF
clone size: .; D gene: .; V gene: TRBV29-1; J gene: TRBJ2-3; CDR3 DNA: TGCAGCGTTGAATCAGGGGACCGCACAGATACGCAGTATTTT; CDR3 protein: CSVESGDRTDTQYF
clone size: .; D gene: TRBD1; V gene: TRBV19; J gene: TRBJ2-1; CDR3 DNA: TGTGCCAGTAGTATAGGGGACAGGGGCTACAATGAGCAGTTCTTC; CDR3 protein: CASSIGDRGYNEQFF
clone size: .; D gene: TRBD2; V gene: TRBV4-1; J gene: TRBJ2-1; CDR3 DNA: TGCGCCAGCAGCCACCTCGGGAAGACTAGCGGGAGGTTCCAGTTCTTC; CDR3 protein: CASSHLGKTSGRFQFF